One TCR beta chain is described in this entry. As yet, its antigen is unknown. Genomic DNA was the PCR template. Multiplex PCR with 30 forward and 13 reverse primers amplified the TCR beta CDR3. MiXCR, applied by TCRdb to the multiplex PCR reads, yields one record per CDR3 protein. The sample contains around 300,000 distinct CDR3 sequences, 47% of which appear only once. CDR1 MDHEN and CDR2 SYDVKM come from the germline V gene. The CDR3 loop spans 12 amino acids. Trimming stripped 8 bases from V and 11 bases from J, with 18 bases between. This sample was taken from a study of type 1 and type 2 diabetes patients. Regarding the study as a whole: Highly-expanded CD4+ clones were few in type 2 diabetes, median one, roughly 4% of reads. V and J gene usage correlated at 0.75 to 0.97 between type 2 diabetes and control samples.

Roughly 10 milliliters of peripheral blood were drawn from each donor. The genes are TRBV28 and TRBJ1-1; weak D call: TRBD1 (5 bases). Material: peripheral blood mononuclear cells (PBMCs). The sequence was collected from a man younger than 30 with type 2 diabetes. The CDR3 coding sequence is TGTGCCAGCTCGGACATTCTCCTGGAGGCTTTCTTT. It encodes CASSDILLEAFF.